This TCR beta chain was found in a study of T cells after posttransplantation cyclophosphamide. With regard to this clone: Its antigen is undetermined.

This CDR3 is 13 amino acids long. The junction had 8 bases not matched to a gene; V was cut back by 7 bases and J by 8 bases. Germline V gene data show CDR1 as SNHLY and CDR2 as FYNNEI. The method was immunoSEQ multiplex PCR; TCRdb's version includes in-frame clones alone and lacks a portion of them. The table includes some 21,000 clones, around 87% detected once. Control samples came 1 year after myeloablative marrow transplants with methotrexate plus calcineurin inhibitor. Points from the study as a whole: Skin or GI-infiltrating T cells shared few TRB sequences with blood. Donor CD8+ memory clones often dominated recipient blood repertoires at later times. After PTCy, TRB diversity resembled that of CNI/methotrexate controls.

This receptor was identified in a female patient in her 30s who received an allogeneic stem cell transplant from an unrelated donor, was CMV-positive, and had acute and chronic GVHD. These T cells may partly come from the graft donor. The sequences come from PBMCs, collected about 360 days after allogeneic stem cell transplant with calcineurin inhibitor and methotrexate. The chain employs TRBV2 and TRBJ1-2, with TRBD1 matching 9 bases. CDR3 in amino acids: CASNMGQGGGYTF. The CDR3 DNA follows: TGTGCCAGCAATATGGGACAGGGTGGGGGCTACACCTTC.